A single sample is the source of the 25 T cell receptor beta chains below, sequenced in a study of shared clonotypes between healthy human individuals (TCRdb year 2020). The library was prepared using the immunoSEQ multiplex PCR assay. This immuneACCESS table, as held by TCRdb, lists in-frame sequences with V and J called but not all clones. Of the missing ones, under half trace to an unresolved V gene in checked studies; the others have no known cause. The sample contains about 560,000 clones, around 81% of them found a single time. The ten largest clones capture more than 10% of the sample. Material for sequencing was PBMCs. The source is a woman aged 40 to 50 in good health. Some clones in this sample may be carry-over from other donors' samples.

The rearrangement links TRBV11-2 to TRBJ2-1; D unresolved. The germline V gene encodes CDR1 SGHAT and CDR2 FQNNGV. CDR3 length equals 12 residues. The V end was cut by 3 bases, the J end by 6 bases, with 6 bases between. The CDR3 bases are TGTGCCAGCAGCTTTGTTCGCAATGAGCAGTTCTTC. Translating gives CASSFVRNEQFF. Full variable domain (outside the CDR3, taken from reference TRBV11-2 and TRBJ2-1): EAGVAQSPRYKIIEKRQSVAFWCNPISGHATLYWYQQILGQGPKLLIQFQNNGVVDDSQLPKDRFSAERLKGVDSTLKIQPAKLEDSAVYLCASSFVRNEQFFGPGTRLTVL.

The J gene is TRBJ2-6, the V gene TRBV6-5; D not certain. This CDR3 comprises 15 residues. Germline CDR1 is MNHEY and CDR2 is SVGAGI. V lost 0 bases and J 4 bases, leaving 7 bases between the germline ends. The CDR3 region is CASSYSSSGANVLTF. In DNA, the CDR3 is TGTGCCAGCAGTTACTCAAGTTCCGGGGCCAACGTCCTGACTTTC.

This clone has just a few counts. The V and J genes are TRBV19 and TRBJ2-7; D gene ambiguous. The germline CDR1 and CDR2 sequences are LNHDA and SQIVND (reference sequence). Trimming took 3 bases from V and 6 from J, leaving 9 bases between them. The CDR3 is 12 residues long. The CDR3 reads CASSMVGFEQYF. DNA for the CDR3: TGTGCCAGTAGTATGGTTGGGTTCGAGCAGTACTTC.

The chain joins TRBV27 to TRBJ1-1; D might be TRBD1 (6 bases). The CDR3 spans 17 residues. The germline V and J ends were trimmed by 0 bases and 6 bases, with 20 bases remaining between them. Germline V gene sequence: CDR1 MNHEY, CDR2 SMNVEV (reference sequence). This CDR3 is CASSLSQIPGARAEAFF. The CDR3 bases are TGTGCCAGCAGTTTATCCCAAATCCCGGGGGCCAGGGCTGAAGCTTTCTTT.

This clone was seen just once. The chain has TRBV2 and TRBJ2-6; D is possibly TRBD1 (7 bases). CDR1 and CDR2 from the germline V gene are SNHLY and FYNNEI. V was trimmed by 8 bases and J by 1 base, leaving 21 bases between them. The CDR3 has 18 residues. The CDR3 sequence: CASRIWRDRRSGANVLTF. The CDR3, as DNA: TGTGCCAGCCGGATATGGAGGGACAGACGATCTGGGGCCAACGTCCTGACTTTC.

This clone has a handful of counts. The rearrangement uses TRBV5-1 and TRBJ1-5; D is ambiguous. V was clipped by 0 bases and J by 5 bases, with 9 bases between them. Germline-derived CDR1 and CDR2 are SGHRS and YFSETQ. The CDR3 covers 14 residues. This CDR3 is CASSLALGDQPQHF. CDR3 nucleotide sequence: TGCGCCAGCAGCTTGGCCCTTGGGGATCAGCCCCAGCATTTT.

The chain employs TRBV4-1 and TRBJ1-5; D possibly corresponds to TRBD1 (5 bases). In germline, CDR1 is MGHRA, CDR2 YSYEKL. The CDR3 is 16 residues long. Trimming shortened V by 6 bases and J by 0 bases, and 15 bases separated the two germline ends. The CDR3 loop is CASRQDGHSSNQPQHF. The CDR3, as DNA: TGCGCCAGCAGACAGGACGGACATTCTAGCAATCAGCCCCAGCATTTT.

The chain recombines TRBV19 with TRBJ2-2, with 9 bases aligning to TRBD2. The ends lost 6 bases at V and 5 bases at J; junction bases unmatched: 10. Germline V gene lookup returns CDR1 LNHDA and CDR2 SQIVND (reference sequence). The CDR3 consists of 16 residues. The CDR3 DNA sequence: TGTGCCAGTAGGTATAGGCTAGCGGGACAAACCGGGGAGCTGTTTTTT. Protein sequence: CASRYRLAGQTGELFF.

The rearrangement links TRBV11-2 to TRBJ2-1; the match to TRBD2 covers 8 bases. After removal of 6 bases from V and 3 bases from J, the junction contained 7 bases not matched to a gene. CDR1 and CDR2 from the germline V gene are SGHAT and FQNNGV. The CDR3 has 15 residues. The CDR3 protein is CASSTIAGLYNEQFF. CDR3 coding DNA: TGTGCCAGCAGTACAATAGCGGGACTCTACAATGAGCAGTTCTTC.

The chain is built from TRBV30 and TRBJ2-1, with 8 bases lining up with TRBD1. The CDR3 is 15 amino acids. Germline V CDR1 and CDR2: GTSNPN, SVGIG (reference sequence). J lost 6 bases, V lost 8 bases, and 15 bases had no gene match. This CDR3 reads CAGTRGLDRANEQFF. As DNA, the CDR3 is TGTGCCGGGACCAGGGGATTGGACAGGGCCAATGAGCAGTTCTTC. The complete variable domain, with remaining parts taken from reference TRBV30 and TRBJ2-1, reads SQTIHQWPATLVQPVGSPLSLECTVEGTSNPNLYWYRQAAGRGLQLLFYSVGIGQISSEVPQNLSASRPQDRQFILSSKKLLLSDSGFYLCAGTRGLDRANEQFFGPGTRLTVL.

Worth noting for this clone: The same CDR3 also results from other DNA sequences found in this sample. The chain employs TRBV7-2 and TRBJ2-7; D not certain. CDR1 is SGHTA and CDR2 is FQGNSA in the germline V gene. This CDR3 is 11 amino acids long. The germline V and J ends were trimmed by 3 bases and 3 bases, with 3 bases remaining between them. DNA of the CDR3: TGTGCCAGCAGCTTTCTCTACGAGCAGTACTTC. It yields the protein CASSFLYEQYF.

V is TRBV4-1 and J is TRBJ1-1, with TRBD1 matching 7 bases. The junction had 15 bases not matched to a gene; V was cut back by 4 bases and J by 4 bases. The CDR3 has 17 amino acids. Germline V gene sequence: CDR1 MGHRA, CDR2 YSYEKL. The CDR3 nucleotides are TGCGCCAGCAGCCCGGTCGCGGCTAGGGGGCGAGGCACTGAAGCTTTCTTT. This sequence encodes CASSPVAARGRGTEAFF.

The DNA of the CDR3 is TGTGCCAGCAGCTGGAAGGGACAGGTGAACACTGAAGCTTTCTTT. It codes for CASSWKGQVNTEAFF. V and J are TRBV7-3 and TRBJ1-1, with 8 bases lining up with TRBD1. The CDR3 covers 15 residues. Germline V lookup: CDR1 SGHTA, CDR2 FQGTGA. Germline trimming cut 4 bases from V and 0 bases from J; bases unmatched to any gene: 4.

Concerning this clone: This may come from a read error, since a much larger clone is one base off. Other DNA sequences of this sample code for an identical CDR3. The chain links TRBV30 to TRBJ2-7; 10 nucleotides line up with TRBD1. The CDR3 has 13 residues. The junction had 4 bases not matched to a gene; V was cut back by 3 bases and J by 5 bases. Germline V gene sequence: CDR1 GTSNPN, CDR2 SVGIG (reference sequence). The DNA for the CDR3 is TGTGCCTGGAGGGGACAGGGGCTGAACGAGCAGTACTTC. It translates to CAWRGQGLNEQYF.

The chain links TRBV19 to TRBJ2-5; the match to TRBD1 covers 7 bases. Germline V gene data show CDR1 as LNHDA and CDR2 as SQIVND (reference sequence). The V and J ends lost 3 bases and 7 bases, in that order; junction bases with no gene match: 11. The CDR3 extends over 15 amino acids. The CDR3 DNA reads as TGTGCCAGTAGTATCTCCGGGACAGACGCGTGGACCCAGTACTTC. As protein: CASSISGTDAWTQYF.

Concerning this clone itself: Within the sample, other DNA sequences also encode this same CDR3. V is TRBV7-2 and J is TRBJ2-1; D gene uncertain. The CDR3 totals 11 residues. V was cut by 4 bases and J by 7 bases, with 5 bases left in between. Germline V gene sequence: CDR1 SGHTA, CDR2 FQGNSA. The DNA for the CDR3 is TGTGCCAGCAGCTCTTTAAATGAGCAGTTCTTC. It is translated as CASSSLNEQFF.

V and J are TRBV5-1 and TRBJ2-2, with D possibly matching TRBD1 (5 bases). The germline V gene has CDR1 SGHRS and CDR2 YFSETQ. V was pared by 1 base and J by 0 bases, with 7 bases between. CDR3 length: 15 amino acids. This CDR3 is CASSLPTANTGELFF. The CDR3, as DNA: TGCGCCAGCAGCTTGCCGACAGCGAACACCGGGGAGCTGTTTTTT.

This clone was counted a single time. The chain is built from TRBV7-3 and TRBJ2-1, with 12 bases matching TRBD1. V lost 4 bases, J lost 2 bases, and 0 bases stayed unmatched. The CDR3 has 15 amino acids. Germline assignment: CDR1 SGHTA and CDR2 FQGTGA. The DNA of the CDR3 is TGTGCCAGCAGCTGGGACAGGGGGCCCTACAATGAGCAGTTCTTC. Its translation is CASSWDRGPYNEQFF.

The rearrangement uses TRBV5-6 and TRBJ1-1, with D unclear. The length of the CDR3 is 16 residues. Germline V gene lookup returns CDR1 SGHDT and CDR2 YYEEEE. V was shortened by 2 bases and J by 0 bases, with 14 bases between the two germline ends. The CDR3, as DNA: TGTGCCAGCAGCTTATTGAGCAGAAACATGAACACTGAAGCTTTCTTT. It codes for CASSLLSRNMNTEAFF.

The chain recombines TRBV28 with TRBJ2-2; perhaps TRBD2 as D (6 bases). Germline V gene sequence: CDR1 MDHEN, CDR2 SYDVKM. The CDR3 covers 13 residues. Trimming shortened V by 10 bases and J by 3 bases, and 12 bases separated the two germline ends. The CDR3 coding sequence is TGTGCCATACAGGAGGGAGACACCGGGGAGCTGTTTTTT. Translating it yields CAIQEGDTGELFF.

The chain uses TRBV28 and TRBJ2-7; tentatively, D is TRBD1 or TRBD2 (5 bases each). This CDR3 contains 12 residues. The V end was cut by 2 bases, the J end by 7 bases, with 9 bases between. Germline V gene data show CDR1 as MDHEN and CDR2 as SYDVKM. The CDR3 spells CASSLSREEQYF. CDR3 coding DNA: TGTGCCAGCAGTTTAAGCAGGGAGGAGCAGTACTTC.

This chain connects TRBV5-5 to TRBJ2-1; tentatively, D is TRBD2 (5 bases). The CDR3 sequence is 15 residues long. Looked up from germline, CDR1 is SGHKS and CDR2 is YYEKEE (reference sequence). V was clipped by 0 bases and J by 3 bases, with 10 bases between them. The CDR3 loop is CASSLARDYYNEQFF. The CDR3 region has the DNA TGTGCCAGCAGCTTGGCGAGGGATTACTACAATGAGCAGTTCTTC.

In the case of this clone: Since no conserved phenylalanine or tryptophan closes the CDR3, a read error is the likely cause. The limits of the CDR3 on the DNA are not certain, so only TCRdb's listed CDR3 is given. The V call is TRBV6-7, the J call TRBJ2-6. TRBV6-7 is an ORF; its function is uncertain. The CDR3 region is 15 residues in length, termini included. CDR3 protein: CASSSMKRIYKVGPT.

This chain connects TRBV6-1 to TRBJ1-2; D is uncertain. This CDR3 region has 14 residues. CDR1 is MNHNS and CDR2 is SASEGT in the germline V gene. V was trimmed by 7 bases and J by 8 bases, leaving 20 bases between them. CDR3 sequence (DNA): TGTGCCAGCAAGATGTCGGTGGGGTTGGGCGGCTACACCTTC. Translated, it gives CASKMSVGLGGYTF.

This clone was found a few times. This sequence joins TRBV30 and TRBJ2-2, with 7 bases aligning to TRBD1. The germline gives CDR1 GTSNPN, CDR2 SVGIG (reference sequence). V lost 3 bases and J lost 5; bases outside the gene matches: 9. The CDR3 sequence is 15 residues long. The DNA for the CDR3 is TGTGCCTGGAGCCAGGACGACAGGGTGACCGGGGAGCTGTTTTTT. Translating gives CAWSQDDRVTGELFF.